The T cell receptor beta chain under discussion was sequenced for a study of patients and donors after allogeneic stem cell transplantation. The CDR3 spans 13 residues. Germline V lookup: CDR1 SGHAT, CDR2 FQNNGV. V lost 3 bases and J 2 bases, leaving 7 bases between the germline ends. One entry per CDR3 protein results from TCRdb running MiXCR on the RT-PCR reads. The sample comprises 160,000 or so distinct CDR3 sequences, about a quarter of which are singletons, and roughly 27% rests with the top ten. The rearrangement uses TRBV11-2 and TRBJ1-1; no clear D gene. Sequencing was carried out using blood, either unsorted or a sorted T cell fraction (not recorded which). The source is a human donor who was either an allogeneic HSCT recipient or a stem cell or donor lymphocyte infusion donor (not recorded which). It is not recorded whose cells these are; they may come from a transplant donor. The CDR3 DNA is TGTGCCAGCAGCTTTACTCCTAACACTGAAGCTTTCTTT. Its protein product is CASSFTPNTEAFF.